What follows is one T cell receptor beta chain and its context. Its antigen is currently not known. No base quality values were provided; no much bigger clone lies one nucleotide off. This record comes from a study of cytomegalovirus exposure and HLA in healthy donors (dated by TCRdb to about 2017). As for the study more broadly: According to an earlier analysis of a few hundred of the donors, about 170 million T cells yielded roughly 100 million unique TCR beta sequences and roughly 280 Gb of sequence data. The genetic ancestry cluster associated with self-reported Caucasian donors included roughly 84% of the roughly 400 genotyped donors. Donor age, sex, ethnicity and CMV serostatus were compiled together with the repertoire data. Roughly 5 DR-DQ haplotypes were handled as single units for association and clustering, since linkage in the cohort was strong. Typing coverage differed by locus: A, B, C, DRB1 and DQB1 were typed in roughly 620-640 donors, DQA1 in approximately 520, DPA1 in 600 to 610, and DPB1 in roughly 450. To predict cytomegalovirus infection status, the study combined high-throughput TCR immunosequencing, statistical association of individual TCRs with disease status, and machine learning. The study aimed to test whether signatures of past pathogen exposure could be identified by cataloging public T cell receptors. Every discovery cohort repertoire had been produced on one sequencing platform. A later analysis re-analyzed previously published TCR beta repertoires from 660 or so donors and added high-resolution HLA genotyping to study TCR occurrence patterns. In an earlier analysis of several hundred of the donors, high-throughput TCR beta sequencing was used to judge whether each TCR beta V gene segment behaved as functional or pseudogenic. Class I and class II HLA loci were covered by the typing at four-digit resolution. Genome-wide SNP genotypes for about 65% of the roughly 670 donors were used in a later genetic analysis, which treated that subset as a discovery cohort. An early release covering 500 to 750 HLA-typed donors comprised about 300 gigabases of sequencing data and around 80 million unique TCR sequences. Using immunosequencing, the study profiled T cell repertoires from around 670 subjects and related those repertoires to cytomegalovirus serostatus. Rather than drawing on any new phenotypic data, the later analysis identified candidate immune exposures from TCR beta sequences and the way those sequences occurred across donors. Among several hundred genotyped donors of the cohort, an average of approximately 200,000 unique TCR beta nucleotide sequences was sequenced per donor, of which 15% to 20% were non-productive. A separate validation cohort of 100 to 150 different subjects was used in addition to the roughly 700-subject first cohort. Here is what the overall study found, with its caveats: This cohort had only TCR beta chains sequenced, and the lack of alpha or paired-chain data limited which features could be detected. According to a later analysis, most CMV-associated TCR beta chains appeared to be HLA-restricted, and the HLA associations seemed to be driven largely by CMV exposure. In vitro tests confirmed that three of the cytomegalovirus-associated TCR beta chains recognize cytomegalovirus antigens. Sequencing depth was assumed to be roughly uniform across donors in the presence/absence analyses, though that assumption may not hold. In a later analysis, several top co-occurrence clusters were reported to appear linked to parvovirus B19, influenza, CMV and Epstein-Barr virus. In an earlier analysis of more than 450 of the donors, most TCR beta V segments were observed in productive rearrangements about 90% or about 30% of the time, broadly matching IMGT annotations. According to the authors, the approach could potentially be generalized to other disease states and immunological phenotypes. Some IMGT-functional V segments, including TRBV6-2 and TRBV6-3, could not be told apart with the 87-base-pair reads, so those segments were excluded. Immune exposure information for the cohort was limited to CMV serostatus. Assigning TCR associations to individual alleles was difficult when HLA alleles, especially DR and DQ, strongly co-occurred. An association between a missense DCLRE1C variant and V-gene and J-gene trimming of TCR beta chains was found in a later genetic analysis and replicated in an independent cohort. Because HLA typing was unavailable for some donors at each locus, only the typed subset was used in association tests. In a later analysis, HLA-associated TCR beta chains showed more clonal expansion and lower generation probabilities than non-associated chains that were equally common. Linkage disequilibrium might explain the correlated functional status among segregating V segments, but an unknown experimental factor could not be ruled out. According to a later genetic analysis, donors in an Asian-associated ancestry cluster had fewer N-insertions in productive TCRs than the approximately 700-donor mean. A cluster of highly shared sequence variants was judged likely to be a technical artifact of the sequencing pipeline. In a later analysis, the rate of TCR association differed among HLA loci, with DRB1 alleles having the most associated TCRs and HLA-C alleles having the fewest. A further reported finding was that TCR beta sequences accurately predicted the HLA-A and HLA-B alleles for most subjects in the first cohort. In the study, some 180 TCR beta chains were listed as associated with cytomegalovirus. In a later analysis, 15,000 to 20,000 TCR beta sequences were associated with specific HLA alleles at a false discovery rate of 0.05. While some public TCRs were present in many individuals, most TCR sequences turned up only very rarely across donors. In both the original and validation cohorts, the classifier was reported to diagnose cytomegalovirus status with high specificity and sensitivity. Over 15 rarely observed V segments, including chromosome 9 orphons, were excluded from the earlier analysis of just under 600 of the donors because counts were too low.

The cohort comprised approximately 700 healthy bone marrow donors. At the time of sampling, every cohort member was nominally healthy, though immune exposures that went unrecorded were likely present. The donor was CMV seronegative and was included in the group of over 300 seronegative cohort members. A peripheral blood sample was provided by each donor, and peripheral blood mononuclear cells were used for TCR beta sequencing. The Qiagen DNeasy Blood Extraction Kit was used to extract genomic DNA from the blood cell samples. Library construction relied on the immunoSEQ multiplex PCR assay. The multiplex PCR relied on a mix of 60 forward primers for TCR Vbeta segments and 13 reverse primers for TCR Jbeta segments. The CDR3 region of rearranged TCR beta genes was amplified from genomic DNA with a multiplex PCR assay. The amplified TCR beta libraries were sequenced on the Illumina HiSeq System as 87-base-pair reads. As for the original processing: In a later analysis, some 80 million unique TCR beta chains were counted across the 500 to 700 repertoires, and about 10 million of these chains were shared by at least two donors. Raw reads were error-corrected and collapsed into unique sequences with a nearest-neighbor algorithm that merged closely related sequences to remove PCR and sequencing errors. CDR3 sequences were aligned to IMGT reference sequences to assign V, D and J gene segments. Each retained sequence needed at least a six-nucleotide match to both a V gene segment and a J gene segment. Rearrangements were called productive when the CDR3 lacked stop codons and stayed in frame with V and J; all others were non-productive. Following IMGT convention, CDR3 was defined as the stretch from the second conserved V-encoded cysteine to the conserved J-encoded phenylalanine. In an earlier analysis of more than 550 of the donors, sequences lacking an unambiguous match to a single V gene segment were excluded. An earlier analysis of 500 to 700 of the donors classified V segments as functional when productive rearrangements were above 56.7% and as segregating when the standard deviation between donors was above 5%. To diagnose cytomegalovirus status from the catalog of TCR beta chain sequences, a statistical classification framework was built. In a later analysis, TCR nucleotide sequences were compared against IMGT/GENE-DB human TR gene sequences so that V and J genes could be assigned. In a later analysis, CDR3 sequences and most-parsimonious VDJ recombination scenarios were assigned using the TCRdist pipeline. In a later analysis, each TCR beta chain was defined by its CDR3 amino acid sequence together with its V-gene family, and reads lacking a unique V-gene family were excluded. A later analysis removed 592 highly shared, low-generation-probability nucleotide sequences to deal with suspected cross-contamination and a sequencing artifact. In a later analysis, a clonal expansion index for each public chain was calculated from normalized within-repertoire ranks of inferred template counts. A later analysis computed generation probabilities with a VDJ recombination model fitted to out-of-frame rearrangements, and checked the results against IGoR. In a later analysis, hypergeometric tests were used to score TCR-TCR, TCR-HLA and TCR-CMV co-occurrence, with a repertoire-size bias correction applied to TCR pairs. To estimate false discovery rates, a later analysis permuted the HLA or CMV assignments 20 times. In a later analysis, co-occurring TCRs were grouped using DBSCAN, and TCRdist sequence similarity was added for clustering within HLA-allele-positive subsets. Co-occurrence clustering excluded repertoires with fewer than 30,000 or more than 120,000 public chains, plus five with anomalous nucleotide sharing. This is the immuneACCESS table as TCRdb keeps it, with only in-frame sequences that have V and J called. A part of the clones is gone; compared with another copy, unresolved V genes explain less than half, and the rest is unexplained. The V and J calls and clone size come from that table; D and trimming were worked out from the DNA. In all, the sample holds 160,000 or so clones, and 86% of those were seen once. Of the sample, about 2.1% is held by the ten largest clones.

Including the terminal cysteine and phenylalanine, the CDR3 comprises 16 residues. Left in the record is the CDR3 DNA by itself, 48 bases read in frame from the first base. The germline V gene specifies LGHNA as CDR1 and YNFKEQ as CDR2. V is cut by 8 bases and J by 0 bases, and the space between the germline ends is 16 bases. The sample was PBMCs. The sequence joins TRBV4-2 to TRBJ1-4, with no confident D gene call. This clonotype originated in a woman aged 18 to 35 in good health and CMV-seronegative. The CDR3 is CASGPALFATNEKLFF. The DNA sequence is TGTGCCAGCGGGCCAGCCCTTTTTGCAACTAATGAAAAACTGTTTTTT.